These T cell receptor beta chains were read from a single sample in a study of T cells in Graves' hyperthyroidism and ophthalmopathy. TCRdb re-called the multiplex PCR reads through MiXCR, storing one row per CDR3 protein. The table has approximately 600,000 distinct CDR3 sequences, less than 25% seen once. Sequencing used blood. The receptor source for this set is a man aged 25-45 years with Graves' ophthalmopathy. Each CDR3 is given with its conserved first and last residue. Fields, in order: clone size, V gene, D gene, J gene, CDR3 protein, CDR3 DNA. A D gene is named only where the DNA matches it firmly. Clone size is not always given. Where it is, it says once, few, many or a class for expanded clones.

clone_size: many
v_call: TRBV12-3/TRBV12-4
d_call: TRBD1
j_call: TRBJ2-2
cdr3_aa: CASSLQGARTGELFF
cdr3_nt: TGTGCCAGCAGTTTACAGGGGGCGAGAACCGGGGAGCTGTTTTTT

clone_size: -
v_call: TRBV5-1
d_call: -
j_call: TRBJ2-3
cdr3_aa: CASSLWTGSTPTDTQYF
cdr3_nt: TGCGCCAGCAGCTTGTGGACGGGATCCACTCCCACAGATACGCAGTATTTT

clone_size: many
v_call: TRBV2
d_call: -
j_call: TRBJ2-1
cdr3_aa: CASSEDPAAYNEQFF
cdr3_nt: TGTGCCAGCAGTGAGGATCCCGCTGCTTACAATGAGCAGTTCTTC

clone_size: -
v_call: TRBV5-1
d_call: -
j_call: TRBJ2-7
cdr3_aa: CASSYGTDGSFYEQYF
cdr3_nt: TGCGCCAGCAGCTATGGGACCGACGGCTCATTCTACGAGCAGTACTTC

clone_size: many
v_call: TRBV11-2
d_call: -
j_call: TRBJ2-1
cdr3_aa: CASSLRGNYNEQFF
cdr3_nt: TGTGCCAGCAGCTTACGAGGGAATTACAATGAGCAGTTCTTC

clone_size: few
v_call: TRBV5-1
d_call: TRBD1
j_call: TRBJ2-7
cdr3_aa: CASSLGGGLGIEQYF
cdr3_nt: TGCGCCAGCAGCTTGGGAGGGGGCCTTGGGATTGAGCAGTACTTC

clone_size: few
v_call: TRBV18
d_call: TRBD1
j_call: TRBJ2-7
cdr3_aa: CASSPFQGAQEQYF
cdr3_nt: TGTGCCAGCTCACCTTTCCAGGGGGCGCAGGAGCAGTACTTC

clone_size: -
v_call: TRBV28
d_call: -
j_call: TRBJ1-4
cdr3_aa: CASSPGGAVEKLFF
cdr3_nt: TGTGCCAGCAGTCCGGGGGGGGCAGTTGAAAAACTGTTTTTT

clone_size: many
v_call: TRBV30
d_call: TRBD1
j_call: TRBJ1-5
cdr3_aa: CAWSVQGQPQHF
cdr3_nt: TGTGCCTGGAGTGTACAGGGGCAGCCCCAGCATTTT

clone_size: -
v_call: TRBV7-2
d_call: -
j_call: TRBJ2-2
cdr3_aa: CASSLQTSLGTGELFF
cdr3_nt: TGTGCCAGCAGCTTACAGACTAGTCTGGGCACCGGGGAGCTGTTTTTT

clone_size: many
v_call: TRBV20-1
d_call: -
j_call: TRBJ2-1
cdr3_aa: CSARGAITYNEQFF
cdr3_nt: TGCAGTGCTAGGGGGGCAATTACCTACAATGAGCAGTTCTTC

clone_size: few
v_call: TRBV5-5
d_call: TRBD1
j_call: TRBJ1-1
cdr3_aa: CASSSEQGMNTEAFF
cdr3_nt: TGTGCCAGCAGCAGCGAACAGGGGATGAACACTGAAGCTTTCTTT

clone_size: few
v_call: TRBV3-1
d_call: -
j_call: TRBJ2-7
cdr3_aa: CASSQAGKDEQYF
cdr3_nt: TGTGCCAGCAGCCAGGCGGGAAAGGACGAGCAGTACTTC

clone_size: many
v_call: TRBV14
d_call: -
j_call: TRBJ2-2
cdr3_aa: CASSQDGEPTGELFF
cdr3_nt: TGTGCCAGCAGCCAAGATGGAGAGCCTACCGGGGAGCTGTTTTTT

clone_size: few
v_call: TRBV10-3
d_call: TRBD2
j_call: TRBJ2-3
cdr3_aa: CAISESWTSGRGSGTDTQYF
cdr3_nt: TGTGCCATCAGTGAGTCGTGGACTAGCGGGAGAGGTTCTGGCACAGATACGCAGTATTTT

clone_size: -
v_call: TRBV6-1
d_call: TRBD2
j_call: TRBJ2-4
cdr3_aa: CATYGAGLAKNIQYF
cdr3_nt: TGTGCCACCTACGGAGCGGGGCTAGCCAAAAACATTCAGTACTTC

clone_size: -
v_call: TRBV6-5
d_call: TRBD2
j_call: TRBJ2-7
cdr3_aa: CASSWTSGNPSYEQYF
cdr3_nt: TGTGCCAGCAGTTGGACTAGCGGGAATCCCTCCTACGAGCAGTACTTC

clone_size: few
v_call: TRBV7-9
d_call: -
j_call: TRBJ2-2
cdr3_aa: CASTRPGPSTGELFF
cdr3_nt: TGTGCCAGCACCCGCCCGGGGCCCTCCACCGGGGAGCTGTTTTTT

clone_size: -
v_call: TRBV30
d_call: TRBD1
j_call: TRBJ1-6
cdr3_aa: CAWSAGDRGQDNSPLHF
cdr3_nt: TGTGCCTGGAGTGCCGGGGACAGGGGGCAGGATAATTCACCCCTCCACTTT